This entry lists 19 T cell receptor beta chains sequenced from one sample in a study of resident and recirculating memory T cells in vitiligo. Sequencing was performed with immunoSEQ multiplex PCR; in TCRdb, only in-frame clones are kept and a portion is missing. The data show 70,000 to 85,000 clones, roughly 90% seen once. Input material: blood. These TCRs come from a male donor with vitiligo.

Only one count was recorded for this clone. This sequence joins TRBV29-1 and TRBJ1-1; the match to TRBD1 covers 7 bases. Germline V gene sequence: CDR1 SQVTM, CDR2 ANQGSEA. The V gene end was trimmed by 7 bases and the J gene end by 7 bases; junction bases not matched to a gene: 9. The CDR3 has 12 amino acids. The CDR3 nucleotides are TGCAGCGGGAAGAGACAGGGCGGTGAAGCTTTCTTT. Its protein is CSGKRQGGEAFF.

The chain employs TRBV7-2 and TRBJ1-4; TRBD1 matches 8 bases. The CDR3 consists of 14 residues. CDR1 and CDR2 from the germline V gene are SGHTA and FQGNSA. V lost 5 bases, J lost 8 bases, and 7 bases stayed unmatched. CDR3 residues: CASSLDRVAEKLFF. The CDR3 region has the DNA TGTGCCAGCAGCCTGGACAGGGTAGCGGAAAAACTGTTTTTT.

The chain carries TRBV4-2 and TRBJ1-3; D gene unclear. From germline, CDR1 is LGHNA and CDR2 YNFKEQ. This CDR3 is 14 amino acids long. V was clipped by 4 bases and J by 3 bases, with 10 bases between them. This chain's CDR3 is CASSPRLGGNTIYF. CDR3 sequence (DNA): TGTGCCAGCAGCCCGAGGCTCGGTGGAAACACCATATATTTT.

The chain is built from TRBV10-3 and TRBJ2-3, with 8 bases identical to TRBD1. Trimming cost V 0 bases and J 6 bases; bases outside gene matches: 8. This CDR3 region has 16 residues. CDR1 ENHRY and CDR2 SYGVKD come from the germline V gene. This chain's CDR3 is CAISESIGTGLDTQYF. The CDR3 region has the DNA TGTGCCATCAGTGAGTCGATTGGGACAGGTTTGGATACGCAGTATTTT.

This chain uses TRBV19 with TRBJ2-1; TRBD1 matches 8 bases. Trimming took 7 bases from V and 4 from J; bases not matched to a gene: 9. The germline gives CDR1 LNHDA, CDR2 SQIVND (reference sequence). The CDR3 has 15 residues. CDR3 DNA sequence: TGTGCCAGTACCCTAGGGGGGACAGGATACAATGAGCAGTTCTTC. It yields the protein CASTLGGTGYNEQFF.

The chain uses TRBV2 and TRBJ2-5; 8 positions match TRBD1. V lost 10 bases and J lost 4; bases outside the gene matches: 8. The germline gives CDR1 SNHLY, CDR2 FYNNEI. CDR3 length: 13 residues. This CDR3 is CATYRGERETQYF. CDR3 DNA: TGTGCCACCTACAGGGGGGAGCGAGAGACCCAGTACTTC.

The chain recombines TRBV29-1 with TRBJ2-5; D ambiguous. With 4 bases removed from V and 1 base from J, the gap between germline ends came to 7 bases. The CDR3 extends over 12 amino acids. Germline loops: CDR1 SQVTM, CDR2 ANQGSEA. The CDR3 protein is CSVVSPQETQYF. Written as DNA, the CDR3 is TGCAGCGTTGTATCCCCCCAAGAGACCCAGTACTTC.

The J gene is TRBJ2-5, the V gene TRBV4-1; possibly TRBD2 for D (7 bases). This CDR3 is 15 amino acids long. Germline V gene sequence: CDR1 MGHRA, CDR2 YSYEKL. Trimming removed 1 base from V and 5 bases from J, with 14 bases in between. CDR3 in DNA: TGCGCCAGCAGCCAAGGATTTGGGGGGGCGGAGACCCAGTACTTC. This encodes CASSQGFGGAETQYF.

The chain employs TRBV5-5 and TRBJ1-1; D is perhaps TRBD1 (6 bases). This CDR3 is 15 amino acids long. Per the germline V gene, CDR1 is SGHKS and CDR2 is YYEKEE (reference sequence). With 1 base removed from V and 4 bases from J, the gap between germline ends came to 14 bases. CDR3 region: CASSLLQGRRTEAFF. The CDR3, as DNA: TGTGCCAGCAGCTTGCTACAGGGCCGGCGCACTGAAGCTTTCTTT.

V and J are TRBV7-3 and TRBJ2-7; D might be TRBD1 (5 bases). CDR1 is SGHTA and CDR2 is FQGTGA in the germline V gene. V lost 6 bases to trimming and J lost 6 bases, with 12 bases between them. CDR3 length: 12 amino acids. The CDR3 region is CASRHSRGEQYF. CDR3 nucleotides: TGTGCCAGCAGACACTCTAGGGGCGAGCAGTACTTC.

The V gene is TRBV7-2, the J gene TRBJ2-7; the D gene is possibly TRBD1 (5 bases). The germline V gene has CDR1 SGHTA and CDR2 FQGNSA. V dropped 4 bases and J dropped 2 bases, with 15 bases sitting between them. The CDR3 consists of 15 residues. Here the CDR3 reads CASSSWGQITYEQYF. CDR3 bases: TGTGCCAGCAGCTCCTGGGGCCAGATCACCTACGAGCAGTACTTC. Based on the CDR3 plus reference TRBV7-2 and TRBJ2-7, the full variable domain is GAGVSQSPSNKVTEKGKDVELRCDPISGHTALYWYRQSLGQGLEFLIYFQGNSAPDKSGLPSDRFSAERTGGSVSTLTIQRTQQEDSAVYLCASSSWGQITYEQYFGPGTRLTVT.

V usage is TRBV4-3 and J usage is TRBJ2-3, with 8 bases fitting TRBD1. There are 16 residues in the CDR3. The J segment lost 1 base and the V segment lost 0 bases, leaving 3 bases of the junction unmatched. Germline values: CDR1 LGHNA, CDR2 YSLEER. CDR3 in DNA: TGCGCCAGCAGCCAAGATTTGGGACAGGGCACAGATACGCAGTATTTT. Protein sequence: CASSQDLGQGTDTQYF.

This chain uses TRBV7-2 with TRBJ2-3, with 13 bases fitting TRBD2. CDR1 and CDR2 from the germline V gene are SGHTA and FQGNSA. The length of the CDR3 is 18 residues. The J segment lost 5 bases and the V segment lost 5 bases, leaving 13 bases of the junction unmatched. CDR3 nucleotide sequence: TGTGCCAGCAGCGTCACTAGCGGGGGGGCCGGGGGTGGAGATACGCAGTATTTT. Its translation is CASSVTSGGAGGGDTQYF. Supplemented by reference TRBV7-2 and TRBJ2-3, the full variable domain reads GAGVSQSPSNKVTEKGKDVELRCDPISGHTALYWYRQSLGQGLEFLIYFQGNSAPDKSGLPSDRFSAERTGGSVSTLTIQRTQQEDSAVYLCASSVTSGGAGGGDTQYFGPGTRLTVL.

V is TRBV5-6 and J is TRBJ1-5; TRBD1 is a possible D gene (5 bases). The CDR3 is 13 amino acids. Germline lookup yields CDR1 SGHDT and CDR2 YYEEEE. Trimming shortened V by 0 bases and J by 5 bases, and 6 bases separated the two germline ends. The CDR3 bases are TGTGCCAGCAGCTTGGCCAGGGATCAGCCCCAGCATTTT. Amino acids: CASSLARDQPQHF.

This clone showed up just a few times. The chain carries TRBV19 and TRBJ1-1; D ambiguous. Trimming took off 6 bases at V and 0 bases at J, with 8 bases between the two ends. Germline loops: CDR1 LNHDA, CDR2 SQIVND (reference sequence). The CDR3 sequence is 13 residues long. CDR3 sequence (DNA): TGTGCCAGTAGATTCTCCCTGAACACTGAAGCTTTCTTT. This translates into CASRFSLNTEAFF.

The chain carries TRBV29-1 and TRBJ2-1, with D possibly being TRBD1 (6 bases). Germline loops: CDR1 SQVTM, CDR2 ANQGSEA. V was shortened by 3 bases and J by 3 bases, with 12 bases between the two germline ends. The CDR3 consists of 14 residues. CDR3: CSVDWGRNYNEQFF. The CDR3 bases are TGCAGCGTTGACTGGGGGCGCAACTACAATGAGCAGTTCTTC.

J is TRBJ2-1 and V is TRBV6-5; D is uncertain. V was trimmed by 6 bases and J by 8 bases, leaving 8 bases between them. Germline-derived CDR1 and CDR2 are MNHEY and SVGAGI. This CDR3 region has 11 residues. DNA for the CDR3: TGTGCCAGCAGGAGAGGCGATGAGCAGTTCTTC. Encoded protein: CASRRGDEQFF.

V usage is TRBV5-1 and J usage is TRBJ1-1; 12 bases map to TRBD1. This CDR3 region has 15 residues. Germline loops: CDR1 SGHRS, CDR2 YFSETQ. V was clipped by 5 bases and J by 5 bases; unmatched bases: 7. The chain's CDR3 is CASRVGGQGATEAFF. In DNA form, the CDR3 reads TGCGCCAGCAGGGTAGGGGGACAGGGGGCAACTGAAGCTTTCTTT.

This clone counts as medium-sized. The V gene is TRBV5-8, the J gene TRBJ2-7, with 9 bases lining up with TRBD1. The length of the CDR3 is 15 residues. J lost 2 bases, V lost 4 bases, and 7 bases had no gene match. Germline assignment: CDR1 SGHTS and CDR2 YDEGEE. The CDR3 sequence is CASSPRTGDTYEQYF. CDR3 nucleotide sequence: TGTGCCAGCAGCCCCAGGACAGGGGACACCTACGAGCAGTACTTC.